The sequence of this T cell receptor beta chain was determined in a study of identifying expanded T cells in peripheral blood (dated by TCRdb to the late 2010s). Looking at the study overall: Technical replicates were generated by sequencing separate aliquots of the same genomic DNA pool, and four replicates were compared pairwise. Overall study outcomes, separate from this receptor: The authors expected that biological variance in healthy repertoires might rise further over much longer intervals, such as months to years. The binomial model flagged roughly 1.3 differentially abundant clones between technical replicates but approximately 16 over roughly two weeks and 19 over around four weeks. Across all healthy-donor time intervals, the beta-binomial model significantly lowered both the number of clones called differentially abundant and the false-positive rate. For all healthy donors, the variance in clone template counts between roughly 2-week samples rose significantly as total template count increased.

The immunoSEQ Assay, which relies on bias-controlled multiplex PCR amplification of genomic DNA, was used to profile TCRbeta CDR3 regions. Under the source paper's analysis protocol: To quantify the absolute abundance of each unique TCRbeta CDR3 region, the sequences were collapsed and filtered. Two models were used to test differential abundance: a binomial model (Fisher-equivalent) and a beta-binomial model that adds time-dependent variance fitted from healthy donors. Clones with fewer than 5 combined templates were removed, and differential abundance was called for clones with a Benjamini-Hochberg FDR below 0.01. In the beta-binomial model, variance was expressed as a function of the total template count across the two samples, in the form v = (b*log(k)+a)^2. TCRdb mirrors the immuneACCESS table, restricted to in-frame sequences. Some clones are absent from its copies; in checked studies, under half trace to an unresolved V gene, and the reason for the others is unknown. The DNA gave D and trimming, while V, J and clone size come from that table. This sample lists roughly 100,000 clones; 88% were detected once. Less than 15% of the sample lies in the top ten.

About this clone itself: Its specific antigen is unknown. Per-nucleotide qualities are absent, and no much larger clonotype sits a single base away.

During the collection period, no immune events, such as infections, were documented for the healthy donors. Time-dependent variance in a beta-binomial model of T-cell clone differential abundance was calibrated using healthy-donor blood repertoires as a training cohort. The training cohort was composed of roughly ten healthy donors, 3 female and 7 male. An age range of about 25 to 64 years, with an average of about 45 years, was recorded for the donors. Whole blood from each healthy donor was obtained from a commercial supplier and was collected at three time points about two weeks apart. For immunosequencing, genomic DNA was extracted from whole blood that had not been sorted. Taken from cysteine to phenylalanine, the CDR3 has 15 residues. Just the 45-base CDR3 DNA is kept, in frame starting at base 1. V has 2 bases trimmed and J has 4 bases trimmed; junction bases matching no gene number 6. CDR1 and CDR2 (MNHNY, SVGAGI) derive from the germline V gene (reference sequence).

Sample: blood. The rearrangement joined TRBV6-6 to TRBJ1-2; TRBD1 agrees with 8 junctional bases. The source of this sequence is a person between 18 and 75 years old in good health. The DNA is TGTGCCAGCAGTTACGGGACAGGAGGGTCCTATGGCTACACCTTC. Translated, this is CASSYGTGGSYGYTF.